This TCR beta chain was sequenced for a study of T-cell memory formation after mild COVID-19. About the study: The TCR clusters were mostly specific to one donor. Findings of the study overall: Contracting clones localized mainly to CM and EM when CD4+ and mainly to EMRA when CD8+.

TCRdb reanalysed the 5' RACE reads using MiXCR and keeps one entry per CDR3 protein. The table has approximately 570,000 distinct CDR3 sequences, about a sixth seen once. Worth noting for this clonotype: Its antigen is unknown.

The length of the CDR3 is 15 residues. Germline CDR1 and CDR2: MNHEY and SVGEGT. Trimming removed 6 bases from V and 0 bases from J; junction bases left unmatched: 5. The sample consisted of PBMCs or a T cell subset sorted from them (not recorded which). This chain connects TRBV6-2 or TRBV6-3 to TRBJ2-3, with 8 bases matching TRBD2. The TCR was taken from an adult woman who had mild COVID-19 (a few samples of this study predate the infection). Cell type and time point are not known. The CDR3 DNA is TGTGCCAGCAGGTTACGGGGGGGCAGCACAGATACGCAGTATTTT. Translation gives CASRLRGGSTDTQYF.